This T cell receptor (beta chain) is from a study of blood T cell repertoires in COVID-19. Study information: Specimens from acute and convalescent COVID-19 originated in the United States, Italy and Spain.

V was shortened by 3 bases and J by 4 bases, with 16 bases between the two germline ends. Germline V gives CDR1 SQVTM, CDR2 ANQGSEA. CDR3 length: 15 amino acids. Method: immunoSEQ multiplex PCR; TCRdb's copy keeps in-frame clones and lacks some. Of 60,000 to 70,000 clones listed, 65% to 75% are singletons. This TCR was recovered from an elderly woman with acute or convalescent COVID-19. V usage is TRBV29-1 and J usage is TRBJ1-3, with D possibly matching TRBD1 (5 bases). Sequencing was done on a sample of peripheral blood. The CDR3 spells CSVDLGQGGGNTIYF. Written as DNA, the CDR3 is TGCAGCGTTGATTTAGGGCAGGGAGGAGGAAACACCATATATTTT.